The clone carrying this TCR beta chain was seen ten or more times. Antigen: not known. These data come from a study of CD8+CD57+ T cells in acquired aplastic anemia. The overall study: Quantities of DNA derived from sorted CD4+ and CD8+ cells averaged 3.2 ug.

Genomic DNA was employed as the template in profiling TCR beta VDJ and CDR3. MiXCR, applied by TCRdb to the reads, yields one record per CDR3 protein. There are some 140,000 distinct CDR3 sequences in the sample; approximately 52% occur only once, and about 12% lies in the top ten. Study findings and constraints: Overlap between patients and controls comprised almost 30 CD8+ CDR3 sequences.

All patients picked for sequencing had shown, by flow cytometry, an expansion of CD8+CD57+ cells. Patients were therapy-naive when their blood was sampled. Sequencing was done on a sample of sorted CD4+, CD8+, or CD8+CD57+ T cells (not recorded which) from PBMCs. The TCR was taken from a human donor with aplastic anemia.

The CDR3 protein is CASSLSSLGLAGIGEQYF. The CDR3, as DNA: TGTGCCAGCAGTTTATCGTCGTTAGGGCTAGCGGGGATAGGCGAGCAGTACTTC. The genes are TRBV27 and TRBJ2-7; 9 bases map to TRBD2. Trimming at V came to 0 bases and at J to 6 bases, leaving 15 bases not matched to a gene. The CDR3 totals 18 residues. Germline V gene sequence: CDR1 MNHEY, CDR2 SMNVEV (reference sequence).